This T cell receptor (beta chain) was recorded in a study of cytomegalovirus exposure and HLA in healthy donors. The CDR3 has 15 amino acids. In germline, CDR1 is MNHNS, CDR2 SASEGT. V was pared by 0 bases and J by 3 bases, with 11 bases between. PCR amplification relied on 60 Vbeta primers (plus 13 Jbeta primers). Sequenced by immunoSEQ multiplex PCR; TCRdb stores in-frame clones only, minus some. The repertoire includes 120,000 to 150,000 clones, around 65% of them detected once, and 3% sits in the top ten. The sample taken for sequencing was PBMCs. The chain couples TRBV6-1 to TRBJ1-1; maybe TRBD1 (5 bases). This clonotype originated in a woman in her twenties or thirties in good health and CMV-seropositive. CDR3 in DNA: TGTGCCAGCAGTGAAGCGCTCGGGGGATACACTGAAGCTTTCTTT. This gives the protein CASSEALGGYTEAFF.